Sequencing of this T cell receptor beta chain was carried out in a study of CD8 T cells in ankylosing spondylitis. Findings and caveats of the study: Past research had described some motif variants in reactive arthritis synovial fluid and blood. Reportedly, significant enrichment of disease-linked clones occurred in matched ankylosing spondylitis synovial fluid.

The germline V gene has CDR1 DFQATT and CDR2 SNEGSKA (reference sequence). Trimming pared 3 bases from V and 6 bases from J, leaving 19 bases between. The CDR3 length is 15 residues. One entry per CDR3 protein results from TCRdb running MiXCR on the 5' RACE reads. The sample includes over 25,000 distinct CDR3 sequences, roughly 7.3% of them seen just once. Regarding this clonotype: Its antigen is currently unknown.

The chain couples TRBV20-1 to TRBJ2-3, with D tentatively TRBD2 (6 bases). The sequenced sample consisted of blood. This receptor was identified in a male donor with ankylosing spondylitis or in good health (not recorded which). CDR3 sequence: CSARSAAGLRDTQYF. CDR3 nucleotide sequence: TGCAGTGCTAGGTCCGCAGCGGGCCTAAGGGATACGCAGTATTTT.